This T cell receptor beta chain was identified in a study of blood T cell repertoires in COVID-19. Some clones are missing from TCRdb's copy, which holds only in-frame ones; the method was immunoSEQ multiplex PCR. The top ten hold 7.2% of the sample, which has about 210,000 clones, roughly 87% seen once. Assignment of participants to cohorts was predicated upon participant-reported clinical history. Deletions cut 7 bases from V and 4 bases from J, with 13 bases between. This CDR3 has 13 residues. CDR1 and CDR2 (germline): MNHEY, SVGAGI. The receptor was derived from a man aged 25-40 years in a cohort exposed to, infected with or recovered from COVID-19 (not recorded which). Specimen: PBMCs or T cells enriched from blood (not recorded which). V usage is TRBV6-5 and J usage is TRBJ2-5; no firm D call. For the CDR3, the DNA is TGTGCCAGCATCGTCGGCGGTTCAGAGACCCAGTACTTC. This codes for CASIVGGSETQYF.